The rows below give T cell receptor beta chains drawn from one sample of a study of beta chain features in type 1 diabetes. Profiled with immunoSEQ multiplex PCR; TCRdb holds only in-frame clones, not every one. The top ten clones hold under 0.035% of a sample with roughly 230,000 clones, 9.6% of them seen once. The sequenced material came from naive CD4+ T cells from blood. Receptors were obtained from a woman younger than 30 in good health. CDR3s include the opening cysteine and the closing phenylalanine or tryptophan. Each record gives: CDR3 DNA, CDR3 protein, J gene, V gene, D gene, clone size. A D gene is named only where the DNA matches it firmly. Expanded clones are given a class, and other clones once, few, many or no size at all.

CDR3nt: TGTGCCAGCAGGGGACAGACAACTAATGAAAAACTGTTTTTT; CDR3aa: CASRGQTTNEKLFF; j_gene: TRBJ1-4; v_gene: TRBV2; d_gene: TRBD1; abundance: -
CDR3nt: TGCGCCAGCAGCTCCGGGGGGGCCTCACCCCTCCACTTT; CDR3aa: CASSSGGASPLHF; j_gene: TRBJ1-6; v_gene: TRBV5-1; d_gene: -; abundance: few
CDR3nt: TGTGCCAGCAGTGCCGACAGGGTGGAAGAGACCCAGTACTTC; CDR3aa: CASSADRVEETQYF; j_gene: TRBJ2-5; v_gene: TRBV6-1; d_gene: TRBD1; abundance: few
CDR3nt: TGTGCCAGCAGCCGGGGCCCACCGGGAGAGCAGTACTTC; CDR3aa: CASSRGPPGEQYF; j_gene: TRBJ2-5; v_gene: TRBV5-6; d_gene: -; abundance: few
CDR3nt: TGCGCCAGCAGACGAACCGGGACTAGCGGGACCCGGGGGAATTCCTACGAGCAGTACTTC; CDR3aa: CASRRTGTSGTRGNSYEQYF; j_gene: TRBJ2-7; v_gene: TRBV5-1; d_gene: TRBD2; abundance: -
CDR3nt: TGTGCCAGCCGCAGCGGGATCTACAATGAGCAGTTCTTC; CDR3aa: CASRSGIYNEQFF; j_gene: TRBJ2-1; v_gene: TRBV5-4; d_gene: TRBD2; abundance: few
CDR3nt: TGTGCCAGCAGCTTAGCCCAGGGGGTTGGCTACGAGCAGTACTTC; CDR3aa: CASSLAQGVGYEQYF; j_gene: TRBJ2-7; v_gene: TRBV7-2; d_gene: TRBD1; abundance: -
CDR3nt: TGTGCCAGCAGCTTGTCAGCGGACAGGGGGGTGGAAAAACTGTTTTTT; CDR3aa: CASSLSADRGVEKLFF; j_gene: TRBJ1-4; v_gene: TRBV5-4; d_gene: TRBD1; abundance: -
CDR3nt: TGTGCCTGGGGGCTAGCGGGGGACGAGCAGTACTTC; CDR3aa: CAWGLAGDEQYF; j_gene: TRBJ2-7; v_gene: TRBV28; d_gene: TRBD2; abundance: -
CDR3nt: TGCAGTGCTAGGGACAGGGTGAATCAGTACTTC; CDR3aa: CSARDRVNQYF; j_gene: TRBJ2-7; v_gene: TRBV20-1; d_gene: TRBD1; abundance: few
CDR3nt: TGCGCCAGCAGCTCAGCAGCGGGAGTAAATGGCGAGCAGTACTTC; CDR3aa: CASSSAAGVNGEQYF; j_gene: TRBJ2-7; v_gene: TRBV5-1; d_gene: TRBD2; abundance: few
CDR3nt: TGTGCCAGCAGCCCGAAGACAGGGTATTTTGGAAACACCATATATTTT; CDR3aa: CASSPKTGYFGNTIYF; j_gene: TRBJ1-3; v_gene: TRBV9; d_gene: TRBD1; abundance: few
CDR3nt: TGTGCCAGCAGTGAATCTCTAGCGGGAGTGGAGACCCAGTACTTC; CDR3aa: CASSESLAGVETQYF; j_gene: TRBJ2-5; v_gene: TRBV25-1; d_gene: TRBD2; abundance: -
CDR3nt: TGTGCCAGCAGCCCCAGAATGCTCCACACCGGGGAGCTGTTTTTT; CDR3aa: CASSPRMLHTGELFF; j_gene: TRBJ2-2; v_gene: TRBV7-6; d_gene: -; abundance: -
CDR3nt: TGTGCCAGCAGAGAGGACAGGGTTGAGCAGTTCTTC; CDR3aa: CASREDRVEQFF; j_gene: TRBJ2-1; v_gene: TRBV2; d_gene: TRBD1; abundance: few
CDR3nt: TGTGCCTGGAGAGCCCCGGGACAGGGAACAGTTGGGTTGGCCGAGCAGTACTTC; CDR3aa: CAWRAPGQGTVGLAEQYF; j_gene: TRBJ2-7; v_gene: TRBV30; d_gene: TRBD1; abundance: -
CDR3nt: TGTGCCAGCAACCTAAAAGGGAGATTTGGTGAAGCTTTCTTT; CDR3aa: CASNLKGRFGEAFF; j_gene: TRBJ1-1; v_gene: TRBV6-1; d_gene: -; abundance: few
CDR3nt: TGTGCCTGGAGCTTGAACACCGGGGAGCTGTTTTTT; CDR3aa: CAWSLNTGELFF; j_gene: TRBJ2-2; v_gene: TRBV30; d_gene: -; abundance: few
CDR3nt: TGTGCCAGCAGCTTATTCGGGAGAAAACTGTTTTTT; CDR3aa: CASSLFGRKLFF; j_gene: TRBJ1-4; v_gene: TRBV7-9; d_gene: -; abundance: -
CDR3nt: TGCGCCAGCAGCCAGGGACTAGCGAGGGGCACCGGGGAGCTGTTTTTT; CDR3aa: CASSQGLARGTGELFF; j_gene: TRBJ2-2; v_gene: TRBV4-1; d_gene: TRBD2; abundance: few
CDR3nt: TGTGCCAGCAGCAAATACGGACAGCCAGGGACTGAAGCTTTCTTT; CDR3aa: CASSKYGQPGTEAFF; j_gene: TRBJ1-1; v_gene: TRBV6-6; d_gene: -; abundance: -
CDR3nt: TGTGCCTGGAGTGGGACAGGTTTTAGGTACGAGCAGTACTTC; CDR3aa: CAWSGTGFRYEQYF; j_gene: TRBJ2-7; v_gene: TRBV30; d_gene: TRBD1; abundance: few
CDR3nt: TGTGCCAGCAGCCAACCCACAGGGTATGGCTACACCTTC; CDR3aa: CASSQPTGYGYTF; j_gene: TRBJ1-2; v_gene: TRBV14; d_gene: -; abundance: many
CDR3nt: TGCAGCGTTAAAGGACAGGGGGCGCCCCCGGGTTATGGCTACACCTTC; CDR3aa: CSVKGQGAPPGYGYTF; j_gene: TRBJ1-2; v_gene: TRBV29-1; d_gene: TRBD1; abundance: -
CDR3nt: TGCGCCAGCAGCTTGATCGTGTCAGGGGGCGGTGAAGCTTTCTTT; CDR3aa: CASSLIVSGGGEAFF; j_gene: TRBJ1-1; v_gene: TRBV5-1; d_gene: TRBD1; abundance: -
CDR3nt: TGTGCCAGCAGCTTAGTATTGAATAGCGGGAGCTCCTACGAGCAGTACTTC; CDR3aa: CASSLVLNSGSSYEQYF; j_gene: TRBJ2-7; v_gene: TRBV7-9; d_gene: TRBD2; abundance: -
CDR3nt: TGCGCCAGCAGCTTGGATGGGACAGGGGGCTACAATGAGCAGTTCTTC; CDR3aa: CASSLDGTGGYNEQFF; j_gene: TRBJ2-1; v_gene: TRBV5-1; d_gene: TRBD1; abundance: -
CDR3nt: TGCGCCAGCAGCTTGGGGACAGTTTTGGCGGATACGCAGTATTTT; CDR3aa: CASSLGTVLADTQYF; j_gene: TRBJ2-3; v_gene: TRBV5-1; d_gene: -; abundance: -
CDR3nt: TGCAGCGTTGTAACAGGGGGGAACACTGAAGCTTTCTTT; CDR3aa: CSVVTGGNTEAFF; j_gene: TRBJ1-1; v_gene: TRBV29-1; d_gene: TRBD1; abundance: few